The next 24 T cell receptor beta chains were all read from a single sample in a study of blood T cell repertoires in COVID-19. Some clones are missing from TCRdb's copy, which holds only in-frame ones; the method was immunoSEQ multiplex PCR. This table has approximately 210,000 clones, about 90% appearing once. Sequencing used peripheral blood. The source of these receptors is a man younger than 45 with acute or convalescent COVID-19.

V gene TRBV3-1 (or the pseudogene TRBV3-2) combines with J gene TRBJ2-2, with D perhaps matching TRBD1 (6 bases). Trimming shortened V by 4 bases and J by 3 bases, and 15 bases separated the two germline ends. The CDR3 extends over 16 amino acids. Germline-derived CDR1 and CDR2 are LGHDT and YNNKEL (reference sequence). CDR3 sequence: CASSRISRGYTGELFF. The CDR3 nucleotides are TGTGCCAGCAGCCGAATCTCTAGGGGGTACACCGGGGAGCTGTTTTTT.

The chain has TRBV23-1 and TRBJ2-1, with 12 bases aligning to TRBD2. Being an ORF, TRBV23-1 has a function that is uncertain. V shed 2 bases, J shed 4 bases, and the junction held 12 bases outside the gene matches. The CDR3 spans 19 residues. CDR3 DNA: TGCGCCAGCAGTCAAAGGACTAGCGGGACTCCCCCGGCATACAATGAGCAGTTCTTC. Translated, it gives CASSQRTSGTPPAYNEQFF.

The V gene is TRBV28, the J gene TRBJ1-1; D ambiguous. Germline V gene lookup returns CDR1 MDHEN and CDR2 SYDVKM. The germline V and J ends were trimmed by 6 bases and 0 bases, with 14 bases remaining between them. The CDR3 has 15 amino acids. The CDR3 is CASRALVRLNTEAFF. The DNA of the CDR3 is TGTGCCAGCAGGGCGCTTGTCAGGTTGAACACTGAAGCTTTCTTT. Full variable domain (remainder filled in from reference TRBV28 and TRBJ1-1): DVKVTQSSRYLVKRTGEKVFLECVQDMDHENMFWYRQDPGLGLRLIYFSYDVKMKEKGDIPEGYSVSREKKERFSLILESASTNQTSMYLCASRALVRLNTEAFFGQGTRLTVV.

The chain is built from TRBV7-9 and TRBJ1-4, with TRBD1 matching over 8 bases. CDR3 length: 14 amino acids. Trimming removed 5 bases from V and 8 bases from J; junction bases left unmatched: 7. Germline CDR1 reads SEHNR; CDR2 reads FQNEAQ (reference sequence). In DNA form, the CDR3 reads TGTGCCAGCAGCACAGGACAGGGTCTGGAAAAACTGTTTTTT. Translating gives CASSTGQGLEKLFF.

The genes are TRBV30 and TRBJ1-1; D remains ambiguous. The CDR3 has 12 amino acids. V was pared by 5 bases and J by 1 base, with 8 bases between. The germline V gene encodes CDR1 GTSNPN and CDR2 SVGIG (reference sequence). The CDR3 DNA is TGTGCCTGGGGACGACAGAACACTGAAGCTTTCTTT. It is translated as CAWGRQNTEAFF.

The V call is TRBV18, the J call TRBJ2-3, with 7 bases identical to TRBD2. The germline V gene has CDR1 KGHSH and CDR2 LQKENI. Trimming took 1 base from V and 1 from J; bases not matched to a gene: 5. CDR3 length: 16 amino acids. DNA for the CDR3: TGTGCCAGCTCACCACGGCCTAGCGGAGGCACAGATACGCAGTATTTT. Protein sequence: CASSPRPSGGTDTQYF.

The gene calls are TRBV3-1 (or the pseudogene TRBV3-2) and TRBJ1-1; 9 bases match TRBD1. The germline V gene has CDR1 LGHDT and CDR2 YNNKEL (reference sequence). V shed 9 bases and J 5 bases; nucleotides not matched to a gene: 10. The CDR3 spans 14 residues. CDR3 protein: CASSTGGVWTEAFF. Written as DNA, the CDR3 is TGTGCCAGTTCAACAGGGGGCGTCTGGACTGAAGCTTTCTTT.

This sequence joins TRBV18 and TRBJ1-2; possibly TRBD1 for D (6 bases). Germline V gene lookup returns CDR1 KGHSH and CDR2 LQKENI. Between the trimmed V and J ends, which lost 3 bases and 11 bases, there was a span of 22 bases. CDR3 length: 15 residues. The CDR3 reads CASSPSDRQGIDYTF. The CDR3 DNA sequence: TGTGCCAGCTCACCCTCCGATCGCCAGGGGATAGATTACACCTTC.

This chain joins TRBV5-1 and TRBJ1-5, with 10 bases aligning to TRBD1. Germline V CDR1 and CDR2: SGHRS, YFSETQ. This CDR3 comprises 15 residues. V was clipped by 4 bases and J by 6 bases; unmatched bases: 7. CDR3 nucleotides: TGCGCCAGCAGCCTTACGTGGGACAGGGGTCAGCCCCAGCATTTT. Protein sequence: CASSLTWDRGQPQHF.

This chain links TRBV7-8 with TRBJ1-2, with 7 positions matching TRBD1. CDR1 is SGHVS and CDR2 is FQNEAQ in the germline V gene. The CDR3 runs to 13 residues. V dropped 4 bases and J dropped 8; count of bases not matched to a gene: 7. DNA of the CDR3: TGTGCCAGCAGCTCCGACAGGGCACAAGGCTACACCTTC. Translated: CASSSDRAQGYTF.

This chain uses TRBV19 with TRBJ2-1; maybe TRBD1 (6 bases). The germline CDR1 and CDR2 sequences are LNHDA and SQIVND (reference sequence). V shed 4 bases and J shed 0 bases, with 16 bases lying between them. The CDR3 extends over 17 amino acids. The CDR3 coding sequence is TGTGCCAGTAGTACTAAACGGGGACACCTCTCCTACAATGAGCAGTTCTTC. It encodes CASSTKRGHLSYNEQFF.

This clone is a singleton in its sample. The chain joins TRBV5-1 to TRBJ2-1, with 13 bases aligning to TRBD2. This CDR3 contains 17 residues. J gave up 7 bases and V 4 bases, and 11 bases lay outside the gene matches. CDR1 is SGHRS and CDR2 is YFSETQ in the germline V gene. CDR3 in amino acids: CASSPQQTSGGGNEQFF. In DNA form, the CDR3 reads TGCGCCAGCAGCCCCCAACAAACTAGCGGGGGGGGAAATGAGCAGTTCTTC.

This chain uses TRBV4-1 with TRBJ2-3; 8 bases map to TRBD1. This CDR3 is built from 19 residues. Unmatched junction bases numbered 14, after V lost 1 base and J lost 2 bases. Germline V lookup: CDR1 MGHRA, CDR2 YSYEKL. The CDR3 bases are TGCGCCAGCAGCCAAGGAAATTTCCCGGGACAGGAGAACACAGATACGCAGTATTTT. It codes for CASSQGNFPGQENTDTQYF.

The V and J genes are TRBV6-5 and TRBJ2-3, with D perhaps matching TRBD2 (5 bases). V lost 6 bases, J lost 3 bases, and 7 bases lay in between. This CDR3 has 12 amino acids. Germline-derived CDR1 and CDR2 are MNHEY and SVGAGI. The CDR3 region has the DNA TGTGCCAGCAGACTAGGGACAGATACGCAGTATTTT. This codes for CASRLGTDTQYF.

The V gene is TRBV7-3, the J gene TRBJ2-3; no firm D call. Germline V gene lookup returns CDR1 SGHTA and CDR2 FQGTGA. The V and J ends lost 0 bases and 6 bases respectively, with 16 bases between them. CDR3 length: 16 amino acids. This CDR3 reads CASSLTQAGVSDTQYF. The CDR3 bases are TGTGCCAGCAGCTTAACGCAGGCAGGTGTATCGGATACGCAGTATTTT.

This chain joins TRBV20-1 and TRBJ2-4; D ambiguous. V was clipped by 7 bases and J by 8 bases, with 12 bases between them. Germline loops: CDR1 DFQATT, CDR2 SNEGSKA (reference sequence). The CDR3 loop spans 11 amino acids. CDR3 residues: CSVPLGDIQYF. CDR3 nucleotides: TGCAGTGTCCCATTGGGCGACATTCAGTACTTC.

The chain links TRBV19 to TRBJ2-3, with D maybe TRBD1 (5 bases). CDR1 and CDR2 (germline): LNHDA, SQIVND (reference sequence). V lost 3 bases to trimming and J lost 0 bases, with 13 bases between them. CDR3 length: 16 residues. In DNA, the CDR3 is TGTGCCAGTAGTATCGGACAAACCCCTAGCACAGATACGCAGTATTTT. It specifies CASSIGQTPSTDTQYF. Full variable domain (missing parts from reference TRBV19 and TRBJ2-3): DGGITQSPKYLFRKEGQNVTLSCEQNLNHDAMYWYRQDPGQGLRLIYYSQIVNDFQKGDIAEGYSVSREKKESFPLTVTSAQKNPTAFYLCASSIGQTPSTDTQYFGPGTRLTVL.

This clone occurred once. The chain has TRBV15 and TRBJ2-1; maybe TRBD1 (6 bases). Germline CDR1 is LNHNV and CDR2 is YYDKDF (reference sequence). There are 14 residues in the CDR3. The V end lost 3 bases, the J end lost 5 bases, and 11 bases lay between the germline ends. DNA of the CDR3: TGTGCCACCAGCAGGGGAAACAGGGACAATGAGCAGTTCTTC. Protein product: CATSRGNRDNEQFF. The complete variable domain, with remaining parts taken from reference TRBV15 and TRBJ2-1, reads DAMVIQNPRYQVTQFGKPVTLSCSQTLNHNVMYWYQQKSSQAPKLLFHYYDKDFNNEADTPDNFQSRRPNTSFCFLDIRSPGLGDTAMYLCATSRGNRDNEQFFGPGTRLTVL.

The chain couples TRBV3-1 (or the pseudogene TRBV3-2) to TRBJ2-1, with TRBD2 identical over 10 bases. The CDR3 spans 17 residues. Germline CDR1 reads LGHDT; CDR2 reads YNNKEL (reference sequence). J was trimmed by 6 bases and V by 0 bases; bases with no gene match: 8. The DNA for the CDR3 is TGTGCCAGCAGCCAAGATCAATCCAGCGGGGGGGCCAATGAGCAGTTCTTC. This codes for CASSQDQSSGGANEQFF.

This chain joins TRBV28 and TRBJ1-2; D perhaps matches TRBD1 (6 bases). The germline V gene has CDR1 MDHEN and CDR2 SYDVKM. Trimming stripped 6 bases from V and 3 bases from J, with 17 bases between. The CDR3 covers 15 residues. For the CDR3, the DNA is TGTGCCAGCAGGGTGGGGGGGCGAGCTGACTATGGCTACACCTTC. The encoded protein is CASRVGGRADYGYTF.

In nucleotides, the CDR3 is TGCGCCAGCAGCGCCAGACAGGGCGGGGACACTGAAGCTTTCTTT. Amino acids: CASSARQGGDTEAFF. The chain recombines TRBV5-1 with TRBJ1-1; 7 bases map to TRBD1. The junction had 9 bases not matched to a gene; V was cut back by 4 bases and J by 3 bases. CDR1 is SGHRS and CDR2 is YFSETQ in the germline V gene. The CDR3 is 15 amino acids.

Only one count was recorded for this clone. V usage is TRBV5-1 and J usage is TRBJ1-4, with TRBD1 identical over 8 bases. The CDR3 runs to 13 residues. After removal of 3 bases from V and 8 bases from J, the junction contained 3 bases not matched to a gene. Germline-derived CDR1 and CDR2 are SGHRS and YFSETQ. CDR3 sequence (DNA): TGCGCCAGCAGCTCGGGACAGGTGGAAAAACTGTTTTTT. It codes for CASSSGQVEKLFF.

The J gene is TRBJ2-1, the V gene TRBV7-6, with D possibly matching TRBD2 (5 bases). This CDR3 comprises 11 residues. The germline V and J ends were trimmed by 5 bases and 15 bases, with 14 bases remaining between them. The V gene's germline CDR1 is SGHVS and CDR2 FNYEAQ. The CDR3 reads CASSPEGALFF. The CDR3 nucleotides are TGTGCCAGCAGCCCAGAGGGAGCTTTGTTCTTC.

The V call is TRBV18, the J call TRBJ2-1; D remains unclear. Looked up from germline, CDR1 is KGHSH and CDR2 is LQKENI. CDR3 length: 15 residues. V was shortened by 3 bases and J by 0 bases, with 9 bases between the two germline ends. This CDR3 reads CASSPVRSSYNEQFF. Written as DNA, the CDR3 is TGTGCCAGCTCACCGGTCAGAAGCTCCTACAATGAGCAGTTCTTC.